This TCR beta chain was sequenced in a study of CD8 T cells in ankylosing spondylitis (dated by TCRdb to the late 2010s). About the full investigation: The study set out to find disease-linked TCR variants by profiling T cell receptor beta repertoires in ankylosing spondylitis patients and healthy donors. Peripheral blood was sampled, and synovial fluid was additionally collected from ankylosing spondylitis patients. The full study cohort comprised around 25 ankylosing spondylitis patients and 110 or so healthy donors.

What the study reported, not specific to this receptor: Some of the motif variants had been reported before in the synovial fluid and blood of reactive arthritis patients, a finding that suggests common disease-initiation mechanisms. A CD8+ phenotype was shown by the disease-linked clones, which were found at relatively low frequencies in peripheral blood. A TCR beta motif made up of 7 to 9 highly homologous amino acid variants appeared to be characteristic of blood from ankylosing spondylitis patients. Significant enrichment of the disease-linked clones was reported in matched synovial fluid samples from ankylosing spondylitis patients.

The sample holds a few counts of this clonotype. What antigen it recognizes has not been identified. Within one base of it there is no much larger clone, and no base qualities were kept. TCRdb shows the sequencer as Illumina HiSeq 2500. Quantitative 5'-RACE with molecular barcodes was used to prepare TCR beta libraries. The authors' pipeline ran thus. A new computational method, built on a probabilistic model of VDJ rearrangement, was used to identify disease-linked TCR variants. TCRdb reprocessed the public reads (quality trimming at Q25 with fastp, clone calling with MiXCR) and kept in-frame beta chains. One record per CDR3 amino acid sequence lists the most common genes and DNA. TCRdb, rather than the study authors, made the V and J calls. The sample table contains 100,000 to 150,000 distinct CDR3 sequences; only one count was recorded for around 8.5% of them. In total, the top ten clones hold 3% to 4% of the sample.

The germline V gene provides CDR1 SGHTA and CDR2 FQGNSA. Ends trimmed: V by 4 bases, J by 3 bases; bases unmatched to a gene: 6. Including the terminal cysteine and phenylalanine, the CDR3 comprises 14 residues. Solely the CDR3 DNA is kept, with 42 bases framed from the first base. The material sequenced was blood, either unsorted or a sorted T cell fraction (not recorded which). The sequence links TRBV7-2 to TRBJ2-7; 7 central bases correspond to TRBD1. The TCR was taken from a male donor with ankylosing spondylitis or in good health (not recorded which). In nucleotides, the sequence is TGTGCCAGCAGCTCCACAGGGGAGCGCTACGAGCAGTACTTC. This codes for CASSSTGERYEQYF.